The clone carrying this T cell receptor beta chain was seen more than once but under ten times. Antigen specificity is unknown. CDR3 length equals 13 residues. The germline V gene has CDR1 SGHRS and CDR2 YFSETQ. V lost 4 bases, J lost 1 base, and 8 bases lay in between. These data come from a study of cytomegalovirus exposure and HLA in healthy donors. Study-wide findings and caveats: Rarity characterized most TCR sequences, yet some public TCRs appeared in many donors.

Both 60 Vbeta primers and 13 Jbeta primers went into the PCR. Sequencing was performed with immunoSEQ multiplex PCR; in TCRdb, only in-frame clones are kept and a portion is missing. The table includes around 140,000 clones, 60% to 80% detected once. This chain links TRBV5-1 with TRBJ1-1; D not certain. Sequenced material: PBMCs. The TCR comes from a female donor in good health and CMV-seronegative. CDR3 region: CASSGRQNTEAFF. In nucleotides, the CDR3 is TGCGCCAGCAGCGGAAGACAGAACACTGAAGCTTTCTTT.